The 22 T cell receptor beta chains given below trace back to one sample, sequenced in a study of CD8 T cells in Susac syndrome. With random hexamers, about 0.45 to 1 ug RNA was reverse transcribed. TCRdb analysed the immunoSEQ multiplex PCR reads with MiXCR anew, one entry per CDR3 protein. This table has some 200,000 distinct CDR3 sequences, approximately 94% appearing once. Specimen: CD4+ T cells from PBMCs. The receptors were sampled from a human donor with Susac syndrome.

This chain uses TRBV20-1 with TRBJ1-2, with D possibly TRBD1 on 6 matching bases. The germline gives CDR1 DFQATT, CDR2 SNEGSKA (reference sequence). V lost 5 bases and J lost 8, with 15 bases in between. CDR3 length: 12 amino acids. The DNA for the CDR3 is TGCAGTGCTCAGAAGTCAGGGGAGGGCTACACCTTC. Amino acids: CSAQKSGEGYTF.

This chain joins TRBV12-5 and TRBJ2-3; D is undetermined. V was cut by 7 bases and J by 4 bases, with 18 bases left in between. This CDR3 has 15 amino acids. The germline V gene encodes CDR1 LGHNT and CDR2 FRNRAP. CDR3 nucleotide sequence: TGTGCTAGTGCCGAACCCCGGCCTTCGGCAGATACGCAGTATTTT. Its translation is CASAEPRPSADTQYF.

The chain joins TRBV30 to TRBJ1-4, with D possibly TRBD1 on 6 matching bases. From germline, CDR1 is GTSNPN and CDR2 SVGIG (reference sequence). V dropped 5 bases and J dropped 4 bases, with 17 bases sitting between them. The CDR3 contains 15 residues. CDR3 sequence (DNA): TGTGCCTGGGGCGCGGCAGGACAGCATAATGAAAAACTGTTTTTT. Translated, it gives CAWGAAGQHNEKLFF.

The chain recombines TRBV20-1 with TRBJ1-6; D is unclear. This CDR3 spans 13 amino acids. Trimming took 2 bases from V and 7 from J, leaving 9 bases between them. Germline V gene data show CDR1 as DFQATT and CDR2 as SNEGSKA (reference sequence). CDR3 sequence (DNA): TGCAGTGCTAGAATGGGAGGCAATTCACCCCTCCACTTT. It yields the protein CSARMGGNSPLHF.

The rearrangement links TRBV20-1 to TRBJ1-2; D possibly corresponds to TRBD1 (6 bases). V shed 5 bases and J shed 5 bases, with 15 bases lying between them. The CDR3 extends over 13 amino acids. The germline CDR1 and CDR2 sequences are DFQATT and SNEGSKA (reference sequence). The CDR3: CSAERQESYGYTF. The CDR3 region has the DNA TGCAGTGCTGAGCGACAGGAATCTTATGGCTACACCTTC.

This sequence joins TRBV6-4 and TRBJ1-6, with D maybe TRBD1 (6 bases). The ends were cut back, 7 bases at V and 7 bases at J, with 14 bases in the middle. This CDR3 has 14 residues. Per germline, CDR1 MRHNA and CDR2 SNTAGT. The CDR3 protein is CASTNWTANSPLHF. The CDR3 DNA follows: TGTGCCAGCACCAATTGGACAGCCAATTCACCCCTCCACTTT.

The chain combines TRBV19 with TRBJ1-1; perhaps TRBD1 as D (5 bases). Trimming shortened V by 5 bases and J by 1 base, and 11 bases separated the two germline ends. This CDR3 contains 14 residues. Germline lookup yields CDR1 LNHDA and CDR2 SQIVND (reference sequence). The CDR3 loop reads CASSPGDQNTEAFF. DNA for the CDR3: TGTGCCAGTAGTCCTGGGGACCAGAACACTGAAGCTTTCTTT.

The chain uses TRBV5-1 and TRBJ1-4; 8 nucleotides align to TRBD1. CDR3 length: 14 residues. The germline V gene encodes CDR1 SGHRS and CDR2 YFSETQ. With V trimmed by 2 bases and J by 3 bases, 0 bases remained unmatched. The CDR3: CASSLQGANEKLFF. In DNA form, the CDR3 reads TGCGCCAGCAGCTTACAGGGGGCTAATGAAAAACTGTTTTTT. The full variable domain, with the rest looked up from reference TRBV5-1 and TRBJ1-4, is KAGVTQTPRYLIKTRGQQVTLSCSPISGHRSVSWYQQTPGQGLQFLFEYFSETQRNKGNFPGRFSGRQFSNSRSEMNVSTLELGDSALYLCASSLQGANEKLFFGSGTQLSVL.

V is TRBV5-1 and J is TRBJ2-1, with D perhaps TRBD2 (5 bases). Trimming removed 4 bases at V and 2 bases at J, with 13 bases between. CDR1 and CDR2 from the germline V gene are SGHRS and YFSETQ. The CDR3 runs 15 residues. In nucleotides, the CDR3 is TGCGCCAGCAGCCCCGGCGGGCAGCCCTACAATGAGCAGTTCTTC. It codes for CASSPGGQPYNEQFF.

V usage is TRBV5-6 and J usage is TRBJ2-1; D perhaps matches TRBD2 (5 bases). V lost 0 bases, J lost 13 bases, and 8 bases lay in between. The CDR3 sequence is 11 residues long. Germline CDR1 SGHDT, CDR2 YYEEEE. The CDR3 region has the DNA TGTGCCAGCAGCTTGGCAGCGGTACAGTTCTTC. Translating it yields CASSLAAVQFF.

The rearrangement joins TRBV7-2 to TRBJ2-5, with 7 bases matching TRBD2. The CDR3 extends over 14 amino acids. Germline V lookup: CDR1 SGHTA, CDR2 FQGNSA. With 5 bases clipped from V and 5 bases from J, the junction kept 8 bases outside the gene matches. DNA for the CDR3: TGTGCCAGCAGCCCAGTATCCGGGGGGGAGACCCAGTACTTC. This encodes CASSPVSGGETQYF.

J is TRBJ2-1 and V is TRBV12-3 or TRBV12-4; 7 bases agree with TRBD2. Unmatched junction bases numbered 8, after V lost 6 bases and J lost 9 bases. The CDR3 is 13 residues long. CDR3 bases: TGTGCCAGCAGCAACAGCGGGGTGGGTGAGCAGTTCTTC. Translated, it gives CASSNSGVGEQFF.

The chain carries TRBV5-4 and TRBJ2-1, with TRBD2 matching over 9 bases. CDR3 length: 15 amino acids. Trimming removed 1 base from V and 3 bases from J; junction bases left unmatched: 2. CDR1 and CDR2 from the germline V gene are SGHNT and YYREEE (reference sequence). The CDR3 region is CASSLSSGVYNEQFF. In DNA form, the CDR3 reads TGTGCCAGCAGCTTGTCTAGCGGGGTCTACAATGAGCAGTTCTTC.

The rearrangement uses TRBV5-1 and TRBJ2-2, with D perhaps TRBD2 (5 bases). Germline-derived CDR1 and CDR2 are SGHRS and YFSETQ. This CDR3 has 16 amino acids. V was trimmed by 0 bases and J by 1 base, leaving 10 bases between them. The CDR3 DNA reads TGCGCCAGCAGCTTGGCCCCGACTATGAACACCGGGGAGCTGTTTTTT. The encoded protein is CASSLAPTMNTGELFF.

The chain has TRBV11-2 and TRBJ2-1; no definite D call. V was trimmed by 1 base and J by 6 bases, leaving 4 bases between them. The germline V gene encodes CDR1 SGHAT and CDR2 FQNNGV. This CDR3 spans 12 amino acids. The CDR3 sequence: CASSLAFNEQFF. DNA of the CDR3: TGTGCCAGCAGCTTAGCCTTCAATGAGCAGTTCTTC.

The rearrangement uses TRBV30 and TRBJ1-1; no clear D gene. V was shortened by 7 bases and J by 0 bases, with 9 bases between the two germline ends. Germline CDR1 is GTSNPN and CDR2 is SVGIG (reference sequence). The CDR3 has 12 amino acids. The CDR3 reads CASYYMNTEAFF. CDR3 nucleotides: TGTGCCTCGTACTACATGAACACTGAAGCTTTCTTT. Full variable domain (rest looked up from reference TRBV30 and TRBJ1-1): SQTIHQWPATLVQPVGSPLSLECTVEGTSNPNLYWYRQAAGRGLQLLFYSVGIGQISSEVPQNLSASRPQDRQFILSSKKLLLSDSGFYLCASYYMNTEAFFGQGTRLTVV.

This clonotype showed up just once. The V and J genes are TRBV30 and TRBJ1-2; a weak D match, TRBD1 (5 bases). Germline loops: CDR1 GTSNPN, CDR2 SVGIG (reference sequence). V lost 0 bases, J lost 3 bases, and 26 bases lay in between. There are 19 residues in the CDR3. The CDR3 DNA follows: TGTGCCTGGAGTGTACGGCTAGGGGCGGCTTTTGGAATGGACTATGGCTACACCTTC. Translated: CAWSVRLGAAFGMDYGYTF. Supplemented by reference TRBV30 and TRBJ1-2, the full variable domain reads SQTIHQWPATLVQPVGSPLSLECTVEGTSNPNLYWYRQAAGRGLQLLFYSVGIGQISSEVPQNLSASRPQDRQFILSSKKLLLSDSGFYLCAWSVRLGAAFGMDYGYTFGSGTRLTVV.

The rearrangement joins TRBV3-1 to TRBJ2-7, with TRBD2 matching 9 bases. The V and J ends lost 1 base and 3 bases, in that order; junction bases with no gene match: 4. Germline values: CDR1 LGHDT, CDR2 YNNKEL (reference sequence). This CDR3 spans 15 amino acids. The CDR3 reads CASSQVRRGGYEQYF. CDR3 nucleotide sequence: TGTGCCAGCAGCCAAGTACGGCGGGGGGGCTACGAGCAGTACTTC.

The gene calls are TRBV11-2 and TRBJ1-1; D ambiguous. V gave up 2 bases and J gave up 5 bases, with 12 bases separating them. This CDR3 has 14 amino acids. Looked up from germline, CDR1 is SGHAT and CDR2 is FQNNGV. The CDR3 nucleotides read TGTGCCAGCAGCTTAAAGGGAGGGCCAACTGAAGCTTTCTTT. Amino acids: CASSLKGGPTEAFF.

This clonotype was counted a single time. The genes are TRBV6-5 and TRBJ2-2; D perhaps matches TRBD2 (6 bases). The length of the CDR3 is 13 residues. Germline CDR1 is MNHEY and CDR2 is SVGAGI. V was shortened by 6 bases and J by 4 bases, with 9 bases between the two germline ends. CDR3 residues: CASRASATGELFF. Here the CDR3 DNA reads TGTGCCAGCAGGGCTAGCGCCACCGGGGAGCTGTTTTTT.

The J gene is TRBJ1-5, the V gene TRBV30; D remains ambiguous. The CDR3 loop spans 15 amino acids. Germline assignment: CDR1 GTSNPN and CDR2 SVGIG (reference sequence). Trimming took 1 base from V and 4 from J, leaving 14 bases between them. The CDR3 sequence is CAWSEQLVGNQPQHF. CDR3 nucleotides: TGTGCCTGGAGTGAACAATTGGTCGGGAATCAGCCCCAGCATTTT.

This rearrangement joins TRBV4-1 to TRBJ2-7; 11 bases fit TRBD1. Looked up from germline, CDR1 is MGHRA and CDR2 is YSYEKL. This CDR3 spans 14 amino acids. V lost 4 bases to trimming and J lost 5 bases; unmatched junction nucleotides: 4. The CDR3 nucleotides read TGCGCCAGCAGCCCTCGGACAGGGGGCCACGAGCAGTACTTC. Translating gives CASSPRTGGHEQYF.